The rows below give T cell receptor beta chains drawn from one sample of a study of blood T cell repertoires in COVID-19. This table comes from immunoSEQ multiplex PCR, and its TCRdb copy is limited to in-frame clones, with some not included. The sample shows tens of thousands of clones, over 80% of them seen only once. The material sequenced was peripheral blood. The receptors shown here come from a human donor in a cohort sampled during active COVID-19. CDR3s include the opening cysteine and the closing phenylalanine or tryptophan. The D gene is left open where the match is weak. The size field is filled for only some rows; it gives once, few, many or a size class.

>few|TRBV3-1/TRBV3-2|TRBJ2-7|-
CASSQVRYSYEQYF
TGTGCCAGCAGCCAAGTACGGTACTCCTACGAGCAGTACTTC
>-|TRBV10-3|TRBJ2-2|TRBD1
CAGGDRGLTAGELFF
TGTGCCGGCGGGGACAGGGGGCTTACTGCCGGGGAGCTGTTTTTT
>-|TRBV2|TRBJ2-7|TRBD2
CASKRASGYEQYF
TGTGCCAGCAAGAGGGCTAGCGGGTACGAGCAGTACTTC
>once|TRBV5-6|TRBJ2-1|-
CASTLWTLHNEQFF
TGTGCCAGCACCCTCTGGACATTACACAATGAGCAGTTCTTC
>-|TRBV19|TRBJ2-5|-
CASSIGLTGLETQYF
TGTGCCAGTAGTATAGGCCTGACAGGTTTGGAGACCCAGTACTTC
>-|TRBV28|TRBJ2-7|TRBD2
CASSPTSGGTYEQYF
TGTGCCAGCAGTCCGACTAGCGGAGGGACCTACGAGCAGTACTTC
>-|TRBV3-1/TRBV3-2|TRBJ2-3|TRBD2
CASSIGTSGRAPTDTQYF
TGTGCCAGCAGCATAGGGACTAGCGGGAGGGCCCCCACAGATACGCAGTATTTT
>few|TRBV29-1|TRBJ1-5|-
CSVGTGTNQPQHF
TGCAGCGTGGGAACAGGTACCAATCAGCCCCAGCATTTT
>-|TRBV10-1|TRBJ2-2|TRBD1
CASSEGQGRNTGELFF
TGCGCCAGCAGTGAGGGACAGGGGAGGAACACCGGGGAGCTGTTTTTT
>-|TRBV4-1|TRBJ1-4|-
CASRVTATNEKLFF
TGCGCCAGCAGGGTGACAGCAACTAATGAAAAACTGTTTTTT
>-|TRBV24-1|TRBJ2-1|TRBD1
CATSDSGQDYYNEQFF
TGTGCCACCAGTGATTCAGGACAGGATTACTACAATGAGCAGTTCTTC
>-|TRBV24-1|TRBJ2-1|-
CATSPGVENEQFF
TGTGCCACCAGTCCAGGGGTCGAAAATGAGCAGTTCTTC
>-|TRBV3-1/TRBV3-2|TRBJ2-1|TRBD2
CASSRALRLAESMNEQFF
TGTGCCAGCAGCCGAGCCCTCAGACTAGCGGAGTCTATGAATGAGCAGTTCTTC
>few|TRBV5-6|TRBJ2-1|TRBD1
CASSFRDRGNEQFF
TGTGCCAGCAGCTTCCGGGACAGGGGCAATGAGCAGTTCTTC
>-|TRBV9|TRBJ2-3|-
CASSVAGQGTLGTQYF
TGTGCCAGCAGCGTAGCAGGGCAGGGGACCTTGGGTACGCAGTATTTT